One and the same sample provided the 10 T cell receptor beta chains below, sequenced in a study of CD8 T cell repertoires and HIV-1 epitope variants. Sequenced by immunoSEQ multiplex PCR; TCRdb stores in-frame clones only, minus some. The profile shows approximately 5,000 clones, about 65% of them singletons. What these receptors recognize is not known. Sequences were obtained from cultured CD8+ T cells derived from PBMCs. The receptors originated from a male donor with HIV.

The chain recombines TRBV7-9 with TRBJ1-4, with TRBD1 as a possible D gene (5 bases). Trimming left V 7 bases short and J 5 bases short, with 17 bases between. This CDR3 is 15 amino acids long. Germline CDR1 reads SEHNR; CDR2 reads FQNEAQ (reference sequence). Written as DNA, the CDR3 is TGTGCCAGCACCAATCTGCGGGACCAGAATGAAAAACTGTTTTTT. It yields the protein CASTNLRDQNEKLFF.

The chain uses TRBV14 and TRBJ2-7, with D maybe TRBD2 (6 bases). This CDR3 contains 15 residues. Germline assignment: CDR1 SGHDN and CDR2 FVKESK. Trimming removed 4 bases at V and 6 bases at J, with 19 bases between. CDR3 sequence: CASSPRGMQALEQYF. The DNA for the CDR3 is TGTGCCAGCAGCCCTCGCGGGATGCAGGCCCTCGAGCAGTACTTC.

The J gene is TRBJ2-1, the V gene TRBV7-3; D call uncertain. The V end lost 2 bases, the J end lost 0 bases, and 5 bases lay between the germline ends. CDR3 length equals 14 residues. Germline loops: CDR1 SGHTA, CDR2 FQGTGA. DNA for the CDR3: TGTGCCAGCAGCTTAGATAGCTCCTACAATGAGCAGTTCTTC. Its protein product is CASSLDSSYNEQFF.

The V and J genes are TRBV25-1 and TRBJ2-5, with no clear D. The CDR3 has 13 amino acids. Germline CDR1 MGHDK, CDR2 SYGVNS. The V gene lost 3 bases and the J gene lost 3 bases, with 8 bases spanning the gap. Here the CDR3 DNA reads TGTGCCAGCAGTGACGGTAGGGAAGAGACCCAGTACTTC. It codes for CASSDGREETQYF. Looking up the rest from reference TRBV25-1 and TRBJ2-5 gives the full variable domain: EADIYQTPRYLVIGTGKKITLECSQTMGHDKMYWYQQDPGMELHLIHYSYGVNSTEKGDLSSESTVSRIRTEHFPLTLESARPSHTSQYLCASSDGREETQYFGPGTRLLVL.

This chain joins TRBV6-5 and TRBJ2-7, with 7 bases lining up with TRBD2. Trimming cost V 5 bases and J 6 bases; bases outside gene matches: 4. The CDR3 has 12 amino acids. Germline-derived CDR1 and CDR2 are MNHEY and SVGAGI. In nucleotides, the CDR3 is TGTGCCAGCAGTGCGGGGACTATCGAGCAGTACTTC. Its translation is CASSAGTIEQYF.

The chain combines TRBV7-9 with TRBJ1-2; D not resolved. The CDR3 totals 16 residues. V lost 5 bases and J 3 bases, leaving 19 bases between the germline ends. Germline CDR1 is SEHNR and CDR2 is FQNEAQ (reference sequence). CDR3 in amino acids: CASSPWPVELDYGYTF. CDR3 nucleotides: TGTGCCAGCAGCCCTTGGCCGGTAGAATTGGACTATGGCTACACCTTC.

The CDR3 here is CASSLMTGTYEQYF. The CDR3 nucleotides are TGTGCCAGCAGCTTAATGACAGGGACCTACGAGCAGTACTTC. The V and J genes are TRBV7-3 and TRBJ2-7; TRBD1 matches 7 bases. The CDR3 extends over 14 amino acids. Germline CDR1 is SGHTA and CDR2 is FQGTGA. Trimming at V came to 1 base and at J to 2 bases, leaving 2 bases not matched to a gene.

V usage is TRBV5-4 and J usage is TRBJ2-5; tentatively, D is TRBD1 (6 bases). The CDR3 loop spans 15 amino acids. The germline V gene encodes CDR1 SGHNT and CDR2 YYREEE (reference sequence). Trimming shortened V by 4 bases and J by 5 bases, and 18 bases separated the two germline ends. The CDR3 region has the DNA TGTGCCAGCAGCGCCAACCAGGGGAATGGGGAGACCCAGTACTTC. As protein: CASSANQGNGETQYF. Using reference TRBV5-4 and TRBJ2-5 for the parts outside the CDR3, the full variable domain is ETGVTQSPTHLIKTRGQQVTLRCSSQSGHNTVSWYQQALGQGPQFIFQYYREEENGRGNFPPRFSGLQFPNYSSELNVNALELDDSALYLCASSANQGNGETQYFGPGTRLLVL.

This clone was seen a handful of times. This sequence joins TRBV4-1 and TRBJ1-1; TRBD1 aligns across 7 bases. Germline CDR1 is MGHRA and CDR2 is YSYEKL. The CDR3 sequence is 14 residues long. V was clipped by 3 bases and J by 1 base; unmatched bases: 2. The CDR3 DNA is TGCGCCAGCAGCCATCGGACAGGGAACACTGAAGCTTTCTTT. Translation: CASSHRTGNTEAFF.

For the CDR3, the DNA is TGTGCCAGCAGCTCGGTCCACGAGCAGTACTTC. Amino acid sequence: CASSSVHEQYF. This sequence joins TRBV6-5 and TRBJ2-7; no reliable D call. The CDR3 has 11 residues. Per the germline V gene, CDR1 is MNHEY and CDR2 is SVGAGI. V was trimmed by 6 bases and J by 5 bases, leaving 8 bases between them.